The 14 T cell receptor beta chains in this list originate from one sample, sequenced in a study of blood T cell repertoires in COVID-19. The table came from immunoSEQ multiplex PCR; TCRdb's copy has only in-frame clones and leaves some out. The sample has some 150,000 clones; about 90% are singletons. Sequences were obtained from peripheral blood. Every receptor here comes from a human donor in a cohort sampled during active COVID-19.

The chain is built from TRBV18 and TRBJ2-1; 9 nucleotides align to TRBD2. The CDR3 consists of 15 residues. V gave up 3 bases and J gave up 3 bases; unmatched junction bases: 3. Germline V gives CDR1 KGHSH, CDR2 LQKENI. CDR3 bases: TGTGCCAGCTCACCTCGGACTAGCGACTACAATGAGCAGTTCTTC. Its protein product is CASSPRTSDYNEQFF.

This sequence joins TRBV5-1 and TRBJ1-4, with a possible D match to TRBD1 (5 bases). V dropped 4 bases and J dropped 8 bases, with 15 bases sitting between them. The CDR3 loop spans 14 amino acids. Germline V lookup: CDR1 SGHRS, CDR2 YFSETQ. The CDR3 loop is CASSLGRGREKLFF. The CDR3 DNA is TGCGCCAGCAGCCTCGGTCGGGGGAGGGAAAAACTGTTTTTT.

This chain joins TRBV19 and TRBJ1-5; TRBD1 matches 8 bases. CDR3 size: 15 residues. Looked up from germline, CDR1 is LNHDA and CDR2 is SQIVND (reference sequence). After removal of 2 bases from V and 4 bases from J, the junction contained 4 bases not matched to a gene. The CDR3 loop is CASSIWRTGNQPQHF. CDR3 DNA: TGTGCCAGTAGTATATGGCGGACAGGGAATCAGCCCCAGCATTTT. Variable domain in full (rest from reference TRBV19 and TRBJ1-5): DGGITQSPKYLFRKEGQNVTLSCEQNLNHDAMYWYRQDPGQGLRLIYYSQIVNDFQKGDIAEGYSVSREKKESFPLTVTSAQKNPTAFYLCASSIWRTGNQPQHFGDGTRLSIL.

The gene calls are TRBV19 and TRBJ2-1, with TRBD1 matching 9 bases. Germline V gene sequence: CDR1 LNHDA, CDR2 SQIVND (reference sequence). The CDR3 has 14 residues. V lost 6 bases, J lost 8 bases, and 8 bases stayed unmatched. The CDR3 DNA sequence: TGTGCCAGTAGAAGGACAGGGGTCGGCTATGAGCAGTTCTTC. Translated, it gives CASRRTGVGYEQFF.

The J gene is TRBJ1-2, the V gene TRBV5-6, with TRBD1 matching over 9 bases. Germline V CDR1 and CDR2: SGHDT, YYEEEE. There are 15 residues in the CDR3. After removal of 3 bases from V and 3 bases from J, the junction contained 6 bases not matched to a gene. The CDR3 bases are TGTGCCAGCAGCTATGTCGACAGGGGGGACTATGGCTACACCTTC. This codes for CASSYVDRGDYGYTF.

V and J are TRBV9 and TRBJ2-5; TRBD1 matches 8 bases. Germline lookup yields CDR1 SGDLS and CDR2 YYNGEE. The ends lost 0 bases at V and 3 bases at J; junction bases unmatched: 4. This CDR3 has 15 residues. The CDR3 DNA reads TGTGCCAGCAGCGTAGGCAGGGGGCGTGAAGAGACCCAGTACTTC. Protein product: CASSVGRGREETQYF.

The V and J genes are TRBV11-2 and TRBJ1-2, with 7 bases matching TRBD1. CDR1 and CDR2 from the germline V gene are SGHAT and FQNNGV. Trimming took 2 bases from V and 4 from J; bases not matched to a gene: 4. The CDR3 loop spans 14 amino acids. The CDR3 DNA reads as TGTGCCAGCAGCTTAAATGGACAGGCCTATGGCTACACCTTC. Its translation is CASSLNGQAYGYTF. The whole variable domain, filled in from reference TRBV11-2 and TRBJ1-2, reads EAGVAQSPRYKIIEKRQSVAFWCNPISGHATLYWYQQILGQGPKLLIQFQNNGVVDDSQLPKDRFSAERLKGVDSTLKIQPAKLEDSAVYLCASSLNGQAYGYTFGSGTRLTVV.

The rearrangement joins TRBV18 to TRBJ1-5; no firm D call. In germline, CDR1 is KGHSH, CDR2 LQKENI. The CDR3 loop spans 15 amino acids. Trimming left V 3 bases short and J 0 bases short, with 9 bases between. CDR3 bases: TGTGCCAGCTCACCGGGCCAGAATAGCAATCAGCCCCAGCATTTT. It translates to CASSPGQNSNQPQHF.

This sequence joins TRBV18 and TRBJ2-7; tentatively, D is TRBD1 (5 bases). Germline CDR1 KGHSH, CDR2 LQKENI. This CDR3 is built from 15 residues. Trimming shortened V by 1 base and J by 3 bases, and 13 bases separated the two germline ends. The CDR3 loop reads CASSPLDSFVYEQYF. For the CDR3, the DNA is TGTGCCAGCTCACCACTCGACAGTTTCGTCTACGAGCAGTACTTC.

This chain links TRBV19 with TRBJ2-7; D unclear. The CDR3 totals 14 residues. Germline V gene data show CDR1 as LNHDA and CDR2 as SQIVND (reference sequence). Trimming pared 3 bases from V and 5 bases from J, leaving 14 bases between. DNA for the CDR3: TGTGCCAGTAGTATCGCCAGGTTTCCCCACGAGCAGTACTTC. Encoded protein: CASSIARFPHEQYF. Together with reference TRBV19 and TRBJ2-7, the CDR3 gives the full variable domain: DGGITQSPKYLFRKEGQNVTLSCEQNLNHDAMYWYRQDPGQGLRLIYYSQIVNDFQKGDIAEGYSVSREKKESFPLTVTSAQKNPTAFYLCASSIARFPHEQYFGPGTRLTVT.

The V call is TRBV20-1, the J call TRBJ2-7; D is undetermined. V lost 0 bases and J 4 bases, leaving 4 bases between the germline ends. This CDR3 has 11 residues. Germline-derived CDR1 and CDR2 are DFQATT and SNEGSKA (reference sequence). The CDR3 region has the DNA TGCAGTGCTAGAGAGAGATACGAGCAGTACTTC. As protein: CSARERYEQYF.

The chain recombines TRBV19 with TRBJ1-2; the match to TRBD1 covers 7 bases. The germline CDR1 and CDR2 sequences are LNHDA and SQIVND (reference sequence). Unmatched junction bases numbered 11, after V lost 5 bases and J lost 8 bases. This CDR3 has 14 amino acids. The CDR3 nucleotides are TGTGCCAGTAGTGAAACGACAGGGAACTGGGGCTACACCTTC. Translating it yields CASSETTGNWGYTF.

The chain joins TRBV5-1 to TRBJ2-1, with 15 bases fitting TRBD2. V lost 1 base to trimming and J lost 8 bases; unmatched junction nucleotides: 7. The CDR3 is 17 residues long. Germline-derived CDR1 and CDR2 are SGHRS and YFSETQ. As DNA, the CDR3 is TGCGCCAGCAGCTTGCCGGGACTAGCGGGAGGCATCGATGAGCAGTTCTTC. Its protein is CASSLPGLAGGIDEQFF.

V is TRBV24-1 and J is TRBJ2-7; 10 bases fit TRBD1. The CDR3 extends over 15 amino acids. Germline-derived CDR1 and CDR2 are KGHDR and SFDVKD. Unmatched junction bases numbered 4, after V lost 2 bases and J lost 4 bases. The DNA of the CDR3 is TGTGCCACCAGTGATTCGGGACAGGGGATGTACGAGCAGTACTTC. Amino acids: CATSDSGQGMYEQYF.